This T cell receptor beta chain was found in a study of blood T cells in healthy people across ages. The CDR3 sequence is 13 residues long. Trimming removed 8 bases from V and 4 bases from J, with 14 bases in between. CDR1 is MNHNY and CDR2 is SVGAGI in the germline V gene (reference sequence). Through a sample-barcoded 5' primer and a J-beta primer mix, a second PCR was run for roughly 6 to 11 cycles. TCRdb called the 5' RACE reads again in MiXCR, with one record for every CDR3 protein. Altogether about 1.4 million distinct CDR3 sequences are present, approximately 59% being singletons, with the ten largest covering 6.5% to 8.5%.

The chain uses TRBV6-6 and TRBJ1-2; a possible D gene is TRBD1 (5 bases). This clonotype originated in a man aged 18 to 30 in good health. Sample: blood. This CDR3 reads CASAVQGAYGYTF. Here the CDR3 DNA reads TGTGCCAGCGCGGTGCAGGGCGCCTATGGCTACACCTTC.